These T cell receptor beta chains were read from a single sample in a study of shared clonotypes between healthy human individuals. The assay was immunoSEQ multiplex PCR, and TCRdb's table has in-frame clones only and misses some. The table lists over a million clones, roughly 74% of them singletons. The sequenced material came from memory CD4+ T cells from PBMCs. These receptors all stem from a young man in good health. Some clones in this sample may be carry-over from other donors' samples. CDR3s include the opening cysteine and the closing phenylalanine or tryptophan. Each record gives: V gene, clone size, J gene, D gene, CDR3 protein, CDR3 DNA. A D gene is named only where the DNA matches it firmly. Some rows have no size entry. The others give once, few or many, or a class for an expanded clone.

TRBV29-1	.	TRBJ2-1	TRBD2	CSVHSGTRRSYNEQFF	TGCAGCGTACATTCCGGGACTAGAAGGTCCTACAATGAGCAGTTCTTC
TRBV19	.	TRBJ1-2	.	CASSRGKNYGYTF	TGTGCCAGTTCCCGAGGCAAAAACTATGGCTACACCTTC
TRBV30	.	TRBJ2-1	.	CAWSTWGRPGSEQFF	TGTGCCTGGAGTACCTGGGGACGGCCGGGCAGTGAGCAGTTCTTC
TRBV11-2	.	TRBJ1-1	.	CASSLLQLMNTEAFF	TGTGCCAGCAGCTTACTTCAGCTTATGAACACTGAAGCTTTCTTT
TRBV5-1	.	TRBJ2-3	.	CASSLEADTQYF	TGCGCCAGCAGCTTGGAAGCAGATACGCAGTATTTT
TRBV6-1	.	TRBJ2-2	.	CASSEQLNTGELFF	TGTGCCAGCAGTGAACAGCTGAACACCGGGGAGCTGTTTTTT
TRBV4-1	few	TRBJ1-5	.	CASSQDLHRVQHF	TGCGCCAGCAGCCAAGATCTTCACAGGGTCCAGCATTTT
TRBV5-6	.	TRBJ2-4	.	CASSLAYREKRNIQYF	TGTGCCAGCAGCTTGGCCTACAGGGAGAAGAGGAACATTCAGTACTTC
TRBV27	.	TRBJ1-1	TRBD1	CASSFLPETGGNTEAFF	TGTGCCAGCAGTTTCCTCCCCGAGACAGGGGGGAACACTGAAGCTTTCTTT
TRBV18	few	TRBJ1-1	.	CASSPRRGADTEAFF	TGTGCCAGCTCACCTCGTCGGGGGGCGGACACTGAAGCTTTCTTT
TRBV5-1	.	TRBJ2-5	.	CASSRTSGDGTQYF	TGCGCCAGCAGCCGTACGTCAGGGGACGGGACCCAGTACTTC
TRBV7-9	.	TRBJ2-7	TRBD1	CASSLSPRGQGVYEQYF	TGTGCCAGCAGCTTATCCCCCCGGGGACAGGGAGTCTACGAGCAGTACTTC
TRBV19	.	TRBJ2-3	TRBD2	CASSSRAGGLNTDTQYF	TGTGCCAGTAGTTCTCGGGCGGGAGGGTTAAACACAGATACGCAGTATTTT
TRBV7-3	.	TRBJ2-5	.	CASSPPGQETQYF	TGTGCCAGCAGCCCGCCGGGGCAGGAGACCCAGTACTTC
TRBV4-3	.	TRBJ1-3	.	CASSQGGAGNTIYF	TGCGCCAGCAGCCAAGGGGGTGCTGGAAACACCATATATTTT
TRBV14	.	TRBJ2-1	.	CASSQVTVGNEQFF	TGTGCCAGCAGCCAGGTTACTGTAGGCAATGAGCAGTTCTTC
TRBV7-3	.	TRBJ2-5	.	CASSFGSRETQYF	TGTGCCAGCAGCTTTGGGAGCCGGGAGACCCAGTACTTC
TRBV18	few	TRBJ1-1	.	CASSPQNTEAFF	TGTGCCAGCTCACCACAAAACACTGAAGCTTTCTTT
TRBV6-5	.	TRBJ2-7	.	CASSYVPGDPYEQYF	TGTGCCAGCAGTTACGTTCCGGGAGACCCCTACGAGCAGTACTTC
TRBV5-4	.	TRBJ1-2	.	CASSLAPGGYGYTF	TGTGCCAGCAGCTTGGCTCCGGGAGGCTATGGCTACACCTTC
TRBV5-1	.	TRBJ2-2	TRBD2	CASSFPSGNTGELFF	TGCGCCAGCAGCTTCCCTAGCGGTAACACCGGGGAGCTGTTTTTT
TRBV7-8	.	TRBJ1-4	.	CASSLFASINEKLFF	TGTGCCAGCAGCTTATTCGCCAGCATTAATGAAAAACTGTTTTTT
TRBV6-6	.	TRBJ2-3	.	CASSLDGSLGEDTQYF	TGTGCCAGCAGTTTGGACGGGTCCTTGGGAGAAGATACGCAGTATTTT
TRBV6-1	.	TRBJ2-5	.	CASYPRTTQETQYF	TGTGCCAGCTACCCTAGAACGACTCAAGAGACCCAGTACTTC
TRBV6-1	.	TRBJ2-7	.	CASIGWRYEQYF	TGTGCCAGCATAGGCTGGCGCTACGAGCAGTACTTC
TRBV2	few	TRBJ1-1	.	CASTSLGRNTEAFF	TGTGCCAGCACCTCCCTGGGGAGGAACACTGAAGCTTTCTTT
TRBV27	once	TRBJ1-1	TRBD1	CASSSWTGDGWTEAFF	TGTGCCAGCAGTTCTTGGACAGGGGACGGTTGGACTGAAGCTTTCTTT
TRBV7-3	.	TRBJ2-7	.	CASTPPPGLWDEQYF	TGTGCCAGCACTCCTCCTCCGGGACTGTGGGACGAGCAGTACTTC
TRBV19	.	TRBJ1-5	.	CASIPGTGKFNQPQHF	TGTGCCAGTATCCCTGGTACAGGGAAATTCAATCAGCCCCAGCATTTT
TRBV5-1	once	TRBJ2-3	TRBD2	CASSQGTSGRADTQYF	TGCGCCAGCAGCCAAGGGACTAGCGGGAGGGCAGATACGCAGTATTTT
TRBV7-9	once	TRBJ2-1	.	CASSLVYGSAGSYNEQFF	TGTGCCAGCAGCTTAGTTTACGGTAGCGCAGGCTCCTACAATGAGCAGTTCTTC
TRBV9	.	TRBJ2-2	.	CASSPRDTGELFF	TGTGCCAGCAGCCCCCGGGACACCGGGGAGCTGTTTTTT
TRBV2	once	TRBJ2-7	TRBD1	CAGGTGDYEQYF	TGTGCCGGGGGGACAGGTGACTACGAGCAGTACTTC
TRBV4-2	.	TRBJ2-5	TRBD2	CASSQHPRGGGRLETQYF	TGTGCCAGCAGCCAACATCCTAGGGGGGGCGGGAGGTTGGAGACCCAGTACTTC
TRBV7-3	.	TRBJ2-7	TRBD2	CASRSGASGAGPYEQYF	TGTGCCAGCAGGTCCGGGGCGAGCGGAGCGGGACCCTACGAGCAGTACTTC
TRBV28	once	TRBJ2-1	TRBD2	CASSGLAAGSYNEQFF	TGTGCCAGCAGTGGACTAGCGGCAGGCTCCTACAATGAGCAGTTCTTC
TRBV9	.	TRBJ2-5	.	CASSVLARETQYF	TGTGCCAGCAGCGTACTAGCTCGAGAGACCCAGTACTTC
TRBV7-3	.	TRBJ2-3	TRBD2	CASSTGTSVGLNTQYF	TGTGCCAGCAGCACCGGGACTAGCGTAGGTCTAAATACGCAGTATTTT
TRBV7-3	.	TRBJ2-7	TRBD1	CASSSDRGSEQYF	TGTGCCAGCAGCTCCGACAGGGGTTCCGAGCAGTACTTC
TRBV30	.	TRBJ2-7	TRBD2	CAWAWGGEQYF	TGTGCCTGGGCTTGGGGGGGCGAGCAGTACTTC
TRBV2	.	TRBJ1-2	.	CASSPQGDFSGYTF	TGTGCCAGCAGCCCTCAGGGTGATTTCTCAGGCTACACCTTC
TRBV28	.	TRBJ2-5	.	CASGTPEGAQYF	TGTGCCAGCGGGACACCGGAGGGGGCCCAGTACTTC
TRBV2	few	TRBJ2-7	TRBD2	CASSGVAGSYEQYF	TGTGCCAGCAGTGGGGTAGCGGGTTCCTACGAGCAGTACTTC
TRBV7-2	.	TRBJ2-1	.	CASSLTGHNEQFF	TGTGCCAGCAGCTTAACAGGGCACAATGAGCAGTTCTTC
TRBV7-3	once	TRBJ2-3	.	CASSLNSGADTQYF	TGTGCCAGCAGCTTAAATAGTGGCGCAGATACGCAGTATTTT
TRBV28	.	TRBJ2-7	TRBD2	CASSLNSGGLPYEQYF	TGTGCCAGCAGTTTAAATTCGGGGGGACTACCTTACGAGCAGTACTTC
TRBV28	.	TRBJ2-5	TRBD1	CASKSWDRGLGETQYF	TGTGCCAGCAAATCATGGGACAGGGGGTTAGGAGAGACCCAGTACTTC
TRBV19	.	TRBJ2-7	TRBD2	CASSLLLAGGVKQYF	TGTGCCAGTAGTCTACTACTAGCGGGAGGAGTAAAGCAGTACTTC
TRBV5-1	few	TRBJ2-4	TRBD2	CASSFETSGSAIQYF	TGCGCCAGCAGCTTCGAGACTAGCGGGAGTGCCATTCAGTACTTC
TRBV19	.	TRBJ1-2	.	CASSTRFVTGYTF	TGTGCCAGTAGTACGCGGTTCGTTACTGGCTACACCTTC
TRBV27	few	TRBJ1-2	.	CASSFITGTTNYGYTF	TGTGCCAGCAGTTTTATCACGGGGACAACTAACTATGGCTACACCTTC
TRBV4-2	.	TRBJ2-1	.	CASSQNPGPYNEQFF	TGTGCCAGCAGCCAAAACCCTGGTCCCTACAATGAGCAGTTCTTC